The clone carrying this TCR beta chain was observed at least ten times. Its matching antigen is unknown. These data are taken from a study of CD8 T cells in ankylosing spondylitis. Study-wide findings and caveats: Some motif variants had been reported before (in reactive arthritis synovial fluid and blood). Blood from ankylosing spondylitis patients appeared to carry a characteristic roughly eight-variant TCR beta motif. Within peripheral blood, clones linked to disease were CD8+ and relatively rare.

From germline, CDR1 is SGHDT and CDR2 YYEEEE. There are 15 residues in the CDR3. The V and J ends lost 4 bases and 3 bases respectively, with 14 bases between them. Libraries of TCR beta came from quantitative 5'-RACE with molecular barcodes. TCRdb redid the calling of the 5' RACE reads with MiXCR, one entry per CDR3 protein. This sample yields 45,000 to 60,000 distinct CDR3 sequences, of which 7.4% are seen a single time; around 7.8% belongs to the top ten. This sequence originates from a female donor with ankylosing spondylitis or in good health (not recorded which). This chain joins TRBV5-6 and TRBJ1-5; no firm D call. Input material: blood, either unsorted or a sorted T cell fraction (not recorded which). The CDR3 sequence: CASSGFGQNNQPQHF. CDR3 in DNA: TGTGCCAGCAGCGGGTTCGGGCAGAACAATCAGCCCCAGCATTTT.